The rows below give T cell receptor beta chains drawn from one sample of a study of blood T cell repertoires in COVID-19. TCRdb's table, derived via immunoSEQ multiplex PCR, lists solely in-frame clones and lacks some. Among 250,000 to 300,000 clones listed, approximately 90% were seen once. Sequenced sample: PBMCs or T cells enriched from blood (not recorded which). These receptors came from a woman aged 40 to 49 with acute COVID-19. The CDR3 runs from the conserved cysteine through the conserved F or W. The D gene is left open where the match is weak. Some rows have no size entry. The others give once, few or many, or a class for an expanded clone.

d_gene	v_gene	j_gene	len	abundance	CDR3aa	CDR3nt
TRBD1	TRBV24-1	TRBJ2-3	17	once	CATSDSGTGIRTDTQYF	TGTGCCACCAGTGATTCCGGGACAGGGATCCGCACAGATACGCAGTATTTT
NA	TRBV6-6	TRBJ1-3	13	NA	CASGGGFGNTIYF	TGTGCCAGCGGGGGCGGTTTCGGAAACACCATATATTTT
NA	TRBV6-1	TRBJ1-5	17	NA	CASSGQGSSVSNQPQHF	TGTGCCAGCAGTGGGCAGGGATCCTCAGTGAGCAATCAGCCCCAGCATTTT
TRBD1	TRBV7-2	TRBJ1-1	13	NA	CASSKQGGTEAFF	TGTGCCAGCAGCAAACAGGGGGGCACTGAAGCTTTCTTT
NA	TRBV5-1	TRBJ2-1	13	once	CASREGGGNEQFF	TGCGCCAGCAGGGAGGGAGGGGGTAATGAGCAGTTCTTC
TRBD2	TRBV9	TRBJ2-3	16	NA	CASSVTAGASTDTQYF	TGTGCCAGCAGCGTAACAGCGGGAGCTAGCACAGATACGCAGTATTTT
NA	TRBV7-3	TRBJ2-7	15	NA	CASSPGAGNPSEQYF	TGTGCCAGCAGCCCCGGGGCGGGAAATCCCTCCGAGCAGTACTTC
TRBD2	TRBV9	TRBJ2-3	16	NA	CASSLLGGVSADTQYF	TGTGCCAGCAGCCTCCTGGGGGGGGTGAGCGCGGATACGCAGTATTTT
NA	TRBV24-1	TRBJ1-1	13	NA	CATSDWGTPEAFF	TGTGCCACCAGTGATTGGGGCACCCCTGAAGCTTTCTTT
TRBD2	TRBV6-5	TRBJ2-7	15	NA	CASRMSLLAAYEQYF	TGTGCCAGCAGGATGTCTCTACTAGCGGCCTACGAGCAGTACTTC
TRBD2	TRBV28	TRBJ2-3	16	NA	CASSLGLAGGTDTQYF	TGTGCCAGCAGTTTAGGGCTAGCGGGGGGCACAGATACGCAGTATTTT
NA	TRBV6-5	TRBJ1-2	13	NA	CASTNGRGYGYTF	TGTGCCAGCACCAACGGAAGGGGCTATGGCTACACCTTC
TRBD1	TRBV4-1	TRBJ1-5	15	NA	CASSPPGQQNQPQHF	TGCGCCAGCAGCCCTCCGGGACAGCAGAATCAGCCCCAGCATTTT
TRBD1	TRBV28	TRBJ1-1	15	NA	CASTLPRGRYTEAFF	TGTGCCAGCACCCTCCCAAGGGGGCGTTACACTGAAGCTTTCTTT
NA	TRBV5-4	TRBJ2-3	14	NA	CASSLLGSTDTQYF	TGTGCCAGCAGCTTGTTGGGCAGCACAGATACGCAGTATTTT
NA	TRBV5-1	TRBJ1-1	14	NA	CASSLSDINTEAFF	TGCGCCAGCAGCTTATCCGACATAAACACTGAAGCTTTCTTT
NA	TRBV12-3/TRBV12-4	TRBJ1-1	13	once	CASRNRINTEAFF	TGTGCCAGCCGAAACAGGATAAACACTGAAGCTTTCTTT
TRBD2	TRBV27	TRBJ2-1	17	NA	CASSAGTSGGVYNEQFF	TGTGCCAGCAGTGCCGGGACTAGCGGGGGGGTTTACAATGAGCAGTTCTTC
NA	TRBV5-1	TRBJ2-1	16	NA	CASSLAGGATYNEQFF	TGCGCCAGCAGCTTGGCCGGCGGGGCCACCTACAATGAGCAGTTCTTC
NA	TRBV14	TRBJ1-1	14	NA	CASNQVTASTEAFF	TGTGCCAGCAACCAAGTTACAGCATCCACTGAAGCTTTCTTT
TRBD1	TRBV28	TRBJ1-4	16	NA	CASSADRAGTNEKLFF	TGTGCCAGCAGTGCAGACAGGGCAGGCACTAATGAAAAACTGTTTTTT
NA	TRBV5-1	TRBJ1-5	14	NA	CASSLGGHYQPQHF	TGCGCCAGCAGCTTGGGGGGACACTATCAGCCCCAGCATTTT
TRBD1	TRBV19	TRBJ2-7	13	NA	CASSPDRAYERYF	TGTGCCAGTAGTCCGGACAGGGCCTACGAGCGGTACTTC
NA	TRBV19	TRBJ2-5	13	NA	CASSPGASETQYF	TGTGCCAGTAGTCCAGGGGCATCGGAGACCCAGTACTTC
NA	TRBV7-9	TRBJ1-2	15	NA	CASSLDTSFFYGYTF	TGTGCCAGCAGCCTAGACACCTCCTTCTTCTATGGCTACACCTTC
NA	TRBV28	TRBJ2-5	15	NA	CASSSSDRLQETQYF	TGTGCCAGCAGTTCCTCCGACAGACTCCAAGAGACCCAGTACTTC
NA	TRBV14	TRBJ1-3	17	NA	CASSQSLGTAGGNTIYF	TGTGCCAGCAGCCAATCTCTCGGGACCGCGGGGGGAAACACCATATATTTT
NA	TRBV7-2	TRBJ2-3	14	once	CASSLRGSADTQYF	TGTGCCAGCAGCCTTAGGGGGTCCGCAGATACGCAGTATTTT
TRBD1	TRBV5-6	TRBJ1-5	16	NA	CASSPASAGGVQPQHF	TGTGCCAGCAGCCCGGCATCTGCAGGGGGCGTGCAGCCCCAGCATTTT